This TCR beta chain appears in the sequencing data of a study of cytomegalovirus exposure and HLA in healthy donors. With 60 Vbeta and 13 Jbeta primers, the PCR was carried out. The method was immunoSEQ multiplex PCR; TCRdb's version includes in-frame clones alone and lacks a portion of them. This repertoire shows roughly 170,000 clones, around 80% found once; its top ten account for about 4.4%. As regards this clone: Its antigen remains unknown.

Study-level results: TCR beta sequences reportedly predicted the HLA-A and HLA-B alleles of most subjects accurately.

The CDR3 runs to 15 residues. In germline, CDR1 is SGHRS, CDR2 YFSETQ. V gave up 0 bases and J gave up 2 bases; unmatched junction bases: 1. Sequencing was carried out using PBMCs. The rearrangement links TRBV5-1 to TRBJ2-5; 10 bases are a match to TRBD2. The TCR comes from a woman in her forties or fifties in good health and CMV-seropositive. This CDR3 is CASSLGTSGQETQYF. CDR3 nucleotides: TGCGCCAGCAGCTTGGGGACTAGCGGACAAGAGACCCAGTACTTC.